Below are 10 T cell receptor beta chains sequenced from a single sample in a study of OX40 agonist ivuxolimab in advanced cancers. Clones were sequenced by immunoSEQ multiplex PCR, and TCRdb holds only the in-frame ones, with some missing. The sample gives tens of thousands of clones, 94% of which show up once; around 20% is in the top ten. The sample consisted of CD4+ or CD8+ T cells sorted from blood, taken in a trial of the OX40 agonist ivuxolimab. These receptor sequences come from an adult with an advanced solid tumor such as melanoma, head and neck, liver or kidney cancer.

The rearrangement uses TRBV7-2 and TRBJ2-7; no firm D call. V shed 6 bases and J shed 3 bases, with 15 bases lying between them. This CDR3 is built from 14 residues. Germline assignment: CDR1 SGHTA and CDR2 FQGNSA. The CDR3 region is CASSPDFYGYEQYF. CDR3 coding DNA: TGTGCCAGCAGTCCTGACTTCTACGGCTACGAGCAGTACTTC.

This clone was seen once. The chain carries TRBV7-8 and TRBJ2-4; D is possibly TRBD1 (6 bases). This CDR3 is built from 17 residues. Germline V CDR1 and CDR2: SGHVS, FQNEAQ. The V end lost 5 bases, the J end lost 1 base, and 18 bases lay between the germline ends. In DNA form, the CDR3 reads TGTGCCAGCAGCGGGGACCTTTGGGGGCTTGCCAAAAACATTCAGTACTTC. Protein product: CASSGDLWGLAKNIQYF.

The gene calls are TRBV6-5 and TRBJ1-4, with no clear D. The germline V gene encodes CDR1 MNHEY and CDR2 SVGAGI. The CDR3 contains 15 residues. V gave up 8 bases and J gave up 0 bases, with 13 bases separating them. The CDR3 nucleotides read TGTGCCAGCTCTCCAGTGGGTACAACTAATGAAAAACTGTTTTTT. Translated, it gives CASSPVGTTNEKLFF.

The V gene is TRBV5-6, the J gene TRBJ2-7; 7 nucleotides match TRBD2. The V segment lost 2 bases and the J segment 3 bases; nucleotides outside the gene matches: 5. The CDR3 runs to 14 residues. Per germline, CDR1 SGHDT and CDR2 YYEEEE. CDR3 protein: CASSLGTKFYEQYF. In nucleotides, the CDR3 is TGTGCCAGCAGCTTAGGGACTAAATTCTACGAGCAGTACTTC.

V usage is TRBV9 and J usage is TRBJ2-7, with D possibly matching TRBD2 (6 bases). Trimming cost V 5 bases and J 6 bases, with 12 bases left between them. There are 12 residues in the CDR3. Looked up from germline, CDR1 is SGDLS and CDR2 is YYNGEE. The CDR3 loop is CASRGSGSEQYF. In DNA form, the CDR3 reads TGTGCCAGCAGGGGTAGCGGAAGCGAGCAGTACTTC.

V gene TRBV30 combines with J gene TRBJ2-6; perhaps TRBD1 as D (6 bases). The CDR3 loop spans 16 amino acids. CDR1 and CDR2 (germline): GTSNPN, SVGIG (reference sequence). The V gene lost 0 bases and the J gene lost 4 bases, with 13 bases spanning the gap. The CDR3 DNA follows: TGTGCCTGGAGTGTACCCGGACAGCCCGGGGCCAACGTCCTGACTTTC. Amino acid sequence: CAWSVPGQPGANVLTF.

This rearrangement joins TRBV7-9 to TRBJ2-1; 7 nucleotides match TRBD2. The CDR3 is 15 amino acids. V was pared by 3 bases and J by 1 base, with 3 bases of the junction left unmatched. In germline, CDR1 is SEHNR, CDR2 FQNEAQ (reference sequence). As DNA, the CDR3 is TGTGCCAGCAGCTTGGGGGAGGGGTCCTACAATGAGCAGTTCTTC. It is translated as CASSLGEGSYNEQFF.

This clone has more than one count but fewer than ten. The DNA for the CDR3 is TGTGCCAGCAGCTTATCTCACAATGAGCAGTTCTTC. Its translation: CASSLSHNEQFF. The chain has TRBV7-6 and TRBJ2-1; the D is unclear. The germline V gene encodes CDR1 SGHVS and CDR2 FNYEAQ. V lost 2 bases, J lost 5 bases, and 4 bases lay in between. This CDR3 is built from 12 residues.

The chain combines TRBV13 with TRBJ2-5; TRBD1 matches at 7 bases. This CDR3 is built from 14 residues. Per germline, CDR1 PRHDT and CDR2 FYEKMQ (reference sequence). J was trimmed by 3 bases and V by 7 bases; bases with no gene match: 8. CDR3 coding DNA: TGTGCCAGCACCATGTGGGGGACAGAAGAGACCCAGTACTTC. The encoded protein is CASTMWGTEETQYF.

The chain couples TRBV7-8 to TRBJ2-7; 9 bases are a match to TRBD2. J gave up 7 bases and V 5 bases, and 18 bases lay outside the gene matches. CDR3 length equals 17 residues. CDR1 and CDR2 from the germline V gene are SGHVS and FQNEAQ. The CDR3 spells CASSTEGTSLLTGEQYF. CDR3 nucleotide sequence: TGTGCCAGCAGCACCGAAGGGACTAGCCTTCTAACGGGAGAGCAGTACTTC. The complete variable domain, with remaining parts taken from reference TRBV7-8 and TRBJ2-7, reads GAGVSQSPRYKVAKRGQDVALRCDPISGHVSLFWYQQALGQGPEFLTYFQNEAQLDKSGLPSDRFFAERPEGSVSTLKIQRTQQEDSAVYLCASSTEGTSLLTGEQYFGPGTRLTVT.